This T cell receptor (beta chain) was obtained from a study of CD4+ T cells in melanoma. The data were produced by immunoSEQ multiplex PCR, yet TCRdb's version contains in-frame clones alone and is incomplete. The table shows fewer than 150,000 clones, with 80% to 95% occurring only once. V was cut by 1 base and J by 8 bases, with 11 bases left in between. The germline CDR1 and CDR2 sequences are SEHNR and FQNEAQ (reference sequence). CDR3 length: 14 amino acids. The source of this sequence is a human donor with melanoma. The chain carries TRBV7-9 and TRBJ1-4; D is perhaps TRBD1 (5 bases). CDR3 in amino acids: CASSLVGPGEKLFF. The DNA of the CDR3 is TGTGCCAGCAGCTTAGTGGGGCCAGGGGAAAAACTGTTTTTT.